The next 9 T cell receptor beta chains were all read from a single sample in a study of blood T cell repertoires in COVID-19. Using immunoSEQ multiplex PCR, the repertoire was profiled, and TCRdb retains in-frame clones only, with some absent. The data hold some 160,000 clones, with around 87% observed a single time. The material sequenced was peripheral blood. The source is an elderly woman with COVID-19, enrolled during active disease.

This sequence joins TRBV5-5 and TRBJ2-1; D is unclear. Deletions cut 0 bases from V and 0 bases from J, with 4 bases between. Germline CDR1 is SGHKS and CDR2 is YYEKEE (reference sequence). The CDR3 sequence is 14 residues long. The CDR3: CASSLGNSYNEQFF. CDR3 DNA sequence: TGTGCCAGCAGCTTGGGTAACTCCTACAATGAGCAGTTCTTC. The variable domain in full, with the rest retrieved from reference TRBV5-5 and TRBJ2-1, is DAGVTQSPTHLIKTRGQQVTLRCSPISGHKSVSWYQQVLGQGPQFIFQYYEKEERGRGNFPDRFSARQFPNYSSELNVNALLLGDSALYLCASSLGNSYNEQFFGPGTRLTVL.

The chain links TRBV20-1 to TRBJ2-7; the D is unclear. Germline V CDR1 and CDR2: DFQATT, SNEGSKA (reference sequence). Trimming removed 3 bases from V and 6 bases from J, with 9 bases in between. This CDR3 region has 11 residues. CDR3 DNA sequence: TGCAGTGCTAGGGTGGCTAGCGAGCAGTACTTC. Translation gives CSARVASEQYF.

The V and J genes are TRBV27 and TRBJ1-1; D might be TRBD1 (5 bases). Germline V CDR1 and CDR2: MNHEY, SMNVEV (reference sequence). The CDR3 totals 13 residues. Between the trimmed V and J ends, which lost 3 bases and 4 bases, there was a span of 9 bases. CDR3 sequence (DNA): TGTGCCAGCAGTTTCAGGGAAGGCACTGAAGCTTTCTTT. This encodes CASSFREGTEAFF.

This clone was found a few times. This chain joins TRBV9 and TRBJ2-1, with TRBD2 identical over 8 bases. V was pared by 0 bases and J by 5 bases, with 4 bases of the junction left unmatched. The length of the CDR3 is 15 residues. CDR1 and CDR2 from the germline V gene are SGDLS and YYNGEE. The CDR3 bases are TGTGCCAGCAGCGTAGTGACTAGCGCTAACAATGAGCAGTTCTTC. Amino acid sequence: CASSVVTSANNEQFF.

J is TRBJ1-2 and V is TRBV5-4, with D possibly matching TRBD1 (6 bases). Per germline, CDR1 SGHNT and CDR2 YYREEE (reference sequence). Deletions cut 2 bases from V and 7 bases from J, with 9 bases between. This CDR3 region has 12 residues. The CDR3 here is CASSFDRSGYTF. As DNA, the CDR3 is TGTGCCAGCAGCTTTGACAGGTCTGGCTACACCTTC. Full variable domain (outside the CDR3, taken from reference TRBV5-4 and TRBJ1-2): ETGVTQSPTHLIKTRGQQVTLRCSSQSGHNTVSWYQQALGQGPQFIFQYYREEENGRGNFPPRFSGLQFPNYSSELNVNALELDDSALYLCASSFDRSGYTFGSGTRLTVV.

The gene calls are TRBV5-1 and TRBJ2-7, with 7 nucleotides matching TRBD1. The CDR3 extends over 16 amino acids. The germline gives CDR1 SGHRS, CDR2 YFSETQ. After removal of 0 bases from V and 2 bases from J, the junction contained 8 bases not matched to a gene. The CDR3 bases are TGCGCCAGCAGCTTGGCCCAGGACAGGTTAACCTACGAGCAGTACTTC. It is translated as CASSLAQDRLTYEQYF. Combining the CDR3 with reference TRBV5-1 and TRBJ2-7 gives the whole variable domain KAGVTQTPRYLIKTRGQQVTLSCSPISGHRSVSWYQQTPGQGLQFLFEYFSETQRNKGNFPGRFSGRQFSNSRSEMNVSTLELGDSALYLCASSLAQDRLTYEQYFGPGTRLTVT.

The rearrangement uses TRBV10-3 and TRBJ2-7, with D possibly matching TRBD1 (6 bases). Germline V gene lookup returns CDR1 ENHRY and CDR2 SYGVKD. This CDR3 has 15 residues. Trimming took 3 bases from V and 2 from J, leaving 14 bases between them. CDR3 in DNA: TGTGCCATCAGTGATATGGACAGTGGCCCCTACGAGCAGTACTTC. Protein: CAISDMDSGPYEQYF.

The chain is built from TRBV7-2 and TRBJ2-1; perhaps TRBD2 as D (6 bases). V lost 5 bases, J lost 7 bases, and 18 bases lay in between. CDR3 length equals 15 residues. Germline V gene data show CDR1 as SGHTA and CDR2 as FQGNSA. The CDR3 region has the DNA TGTGCCAGCAGCCGGGAGTCGGGATTAGGTAATGAGCAGTTCTTC. Protein sequence: CASSRESGLGNEQFF.

This clone was detected only once. This sequence joins TRBV3-1 (or the pseudogene TRBV3-2) and TRBJ2-3; no clear D. The CDR3 totals 13 residues. Germline loops: CDR1 LGHDT, CDR2 YNNKEL (reference sequence). Trimming left V 2 bases short and J 2 bases short, with 5 bases between. CDR3 loop: CASSQTFTDTQYF. The CDR3 region has the DNA TGTGCCAGCAGCCAAACTTTCACAGATACGCAGTATTTT.